This TCR beta chain was obtained from a study of vaccination and CD4 T cells after COVID-19. At the level of the study: Once vaccinated, a few convalescent patients provided samples at day 14 and again at days 161 to 241 post-vaccination. The stimulus for the cells was overlapping spike peptides derived from SARS-CoV-2, HCoV-NL63, HCoV-OC43 and HCoV-229E. Study results and caveats: For convalescent patients, 304 of the 307 vaccine-specific clones analyzed were classified as spike mono-reactive.

Cultured CD4+ T-cell DNA underwent Oncomine TCR Beta short-read sequencing. TCRdb passed the PCR reads through MiXCR, listing each CDR3 protein once. The sample consists of more than 20,000 distinct CDR3 sequences, roughly 33% of them appearing once. The CDR3 length is 15 residues. V trimming: 4 bases; J trimming: 5 bases; junction bases outside the gene matches: 7. Germline assignment: CDR1 MNHEY and CDR2 SVGAGI. This clonotype has just a few counts. Its specificity is not known. The time point: late sampling 161 to 241 days after vaccination in three convalescent patients. The treatment is: approximately 9-day PBMC culture with coronavirus spike peptide pools or control peptides (ViraFEST assay). Wells contained under 2.5 million PBMCs each, and these were cultured with about 9.2 IU/ml IL-2 and approximately 9.5 ug/ml peptide pools.

This clonotype originated in a human donor who had recovered from COVID-19. This specimen consisted of CD4+ T cells from blood, cultured in vitro, obtained about 7 months after SARS-CoV-2 vaccination. The chain couples TRBV6-5 to TRBJ2-5, with TRBD2 matching 10 bases. The CDR3 loop is CASSWGTSVWETQYF. CDR3 bases: TGTGCCAGCAGTTGGGGGACTAGCGTTTGGGAGACCCAGTACTTC.